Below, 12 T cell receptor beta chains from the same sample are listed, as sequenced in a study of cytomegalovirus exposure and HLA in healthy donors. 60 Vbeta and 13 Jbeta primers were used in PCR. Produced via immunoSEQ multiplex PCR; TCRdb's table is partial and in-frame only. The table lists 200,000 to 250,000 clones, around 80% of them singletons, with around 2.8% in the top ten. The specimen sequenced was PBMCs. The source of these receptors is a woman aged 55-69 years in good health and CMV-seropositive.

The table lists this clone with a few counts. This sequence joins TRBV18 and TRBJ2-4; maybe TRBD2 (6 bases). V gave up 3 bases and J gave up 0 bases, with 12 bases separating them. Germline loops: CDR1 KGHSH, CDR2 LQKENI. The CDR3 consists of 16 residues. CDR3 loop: CASSPAGRLAKNIQYF. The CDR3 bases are TGTGCCAGCTCACCCGCGGGACGTCTAGCCAAAAACATTCAGTACTTC. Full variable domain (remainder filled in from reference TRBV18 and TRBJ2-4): NAGVMQNPRHLVRRRGQEARLRCSPMKGHSHVYWYRQLPEEGLKFMVYLQKENIIDESGMPKERFSAEFPKEGPSILRIQQVVRGDSAAYFCASSPAGRLAKNIQYFGAGTRLSVL.

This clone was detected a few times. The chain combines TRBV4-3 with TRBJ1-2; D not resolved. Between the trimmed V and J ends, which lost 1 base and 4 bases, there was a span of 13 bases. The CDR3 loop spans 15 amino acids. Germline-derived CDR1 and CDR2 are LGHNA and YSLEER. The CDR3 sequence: CASSQVNRGGYGYTF. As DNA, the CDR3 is TGCGCCAGCAGCCAAGTTAATCGGGGAGGCTATGGCTACACCTTC.

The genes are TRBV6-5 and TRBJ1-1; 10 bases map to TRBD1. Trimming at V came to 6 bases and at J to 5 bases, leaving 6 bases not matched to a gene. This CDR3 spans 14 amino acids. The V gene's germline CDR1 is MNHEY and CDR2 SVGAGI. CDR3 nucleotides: TGTGCCAGCAGCCGACAGGGGGCTTTGACTGAAGCTTTCTTT. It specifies CASSRQGALTEAFF.

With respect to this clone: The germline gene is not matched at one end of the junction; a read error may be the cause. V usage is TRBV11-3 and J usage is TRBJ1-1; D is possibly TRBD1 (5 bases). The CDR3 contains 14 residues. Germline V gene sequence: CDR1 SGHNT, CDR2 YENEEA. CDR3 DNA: TGTGTCAGCAGCTTAAGGGGTAAGGACACTGAAGCTTTCTTT. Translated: CVSSLRGKDTEAFF.

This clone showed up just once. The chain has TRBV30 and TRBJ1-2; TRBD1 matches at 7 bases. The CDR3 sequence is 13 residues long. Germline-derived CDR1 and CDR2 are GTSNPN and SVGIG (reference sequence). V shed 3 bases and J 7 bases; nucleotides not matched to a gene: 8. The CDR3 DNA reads TGTGCCTGGAGCCCACAGGGGATTGCTGGCTACACCTTC. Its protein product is CAWSPQGIAGYTF.

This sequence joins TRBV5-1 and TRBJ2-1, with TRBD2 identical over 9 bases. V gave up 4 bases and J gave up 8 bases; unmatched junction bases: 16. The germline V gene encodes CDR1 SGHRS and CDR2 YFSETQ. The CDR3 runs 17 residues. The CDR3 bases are TGCGCCAGCAGCCCCGGAGTAGCGGGGGCCCTAATGTATGAGCAGTTCTTC. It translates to CASSPGVAGALMYEQFF.

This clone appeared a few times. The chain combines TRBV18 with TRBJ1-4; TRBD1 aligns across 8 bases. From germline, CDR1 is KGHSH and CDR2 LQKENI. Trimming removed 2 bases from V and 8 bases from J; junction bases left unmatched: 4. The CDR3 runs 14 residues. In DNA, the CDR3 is TGTGCCAGCTCACCATTGACAGGGGACGAAAAACTGTTTTTT. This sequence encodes CASSPLTGDEKLFF. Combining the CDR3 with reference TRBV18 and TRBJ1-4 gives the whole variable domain NAGVMQNPRHLVRRRGQEARLRCSPMKGHSHVYWYRQLPEEGLKFMVYLQKENIIDESGMPKERFSAEFPKEGPSILRIQQVVRGDSAAYFCASSPLTGDEKLFFGSGTQLSVL.

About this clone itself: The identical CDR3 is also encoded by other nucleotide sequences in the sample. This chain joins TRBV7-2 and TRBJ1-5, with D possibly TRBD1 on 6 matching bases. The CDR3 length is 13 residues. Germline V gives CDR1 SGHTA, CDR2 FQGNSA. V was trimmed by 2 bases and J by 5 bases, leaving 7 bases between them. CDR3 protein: CASSLNRDQPQHF. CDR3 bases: TGTGCCAGCAGCTTAAACAGGGATCAGCCCCAGCATTTT.

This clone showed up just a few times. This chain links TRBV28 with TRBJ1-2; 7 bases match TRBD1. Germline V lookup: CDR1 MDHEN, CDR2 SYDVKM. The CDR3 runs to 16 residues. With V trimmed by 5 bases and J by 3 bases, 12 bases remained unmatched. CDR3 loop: CASSPTYRGGDYGYTF. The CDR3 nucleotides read TGTGCCAGCAGTCCTACGTACAGGGGTGGGGACTATGGCTACACCTTC.

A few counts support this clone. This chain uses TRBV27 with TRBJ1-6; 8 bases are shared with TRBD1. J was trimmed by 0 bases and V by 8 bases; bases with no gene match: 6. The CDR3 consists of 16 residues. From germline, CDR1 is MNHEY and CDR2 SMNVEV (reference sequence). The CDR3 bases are TGTGCCAGCCGGGGACAGGCTGTCTCCTATAATTCACCCCTCCACTTT. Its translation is CASRGQAVSYNSPLHF.

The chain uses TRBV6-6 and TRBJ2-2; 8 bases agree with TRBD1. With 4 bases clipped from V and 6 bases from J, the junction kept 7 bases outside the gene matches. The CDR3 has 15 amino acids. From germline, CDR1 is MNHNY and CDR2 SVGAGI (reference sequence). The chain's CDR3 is CASSSRGQGPGELFF. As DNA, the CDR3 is TGTGCCAGCAGTTCCCGAGGACAGGGCCCCGGGGAGCTGTTTTTT.

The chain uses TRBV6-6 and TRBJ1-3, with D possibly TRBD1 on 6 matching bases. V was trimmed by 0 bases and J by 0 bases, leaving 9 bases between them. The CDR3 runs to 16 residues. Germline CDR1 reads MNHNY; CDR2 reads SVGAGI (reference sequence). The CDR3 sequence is CASSYSQQGSGNTIYF. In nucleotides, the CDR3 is TGTGCCAGCAGTTACTCTCAACAGGGCTCTGGAAACACCATATATTTT.